The 24 T cell receptor beta chains below all came from one sample that was sequenced in a study of control samples from healthy donors and cancer patients. This table comes from immunoSEQ multiplex PCR, and its TCRdb copy is limited to in-frame clones, with some not included. This repertoire shows some 120,000 clones, nearly 95% found once; its top ten account for roughly 2.6%. The specimen sequenced was blood. The source is a man aged 30 to 39 in good health.

The sample holds one count of this clone. The chain joins TRBV11-2 to TRBJ2-3, with D perhaps being TRBD1 or TRBD2 (6 bases each). Germline CDR1 SGHAT, CDR2 FQNNGV. The CDR3 consists of 15 residues. The germline V and J ends were trimmed by 2 bases and 0 bases, with 9 bases remaining between them. CDR3 amino acids: CASSLRGPSTDTQYF. Here the CDR3 DNA reads TGTGCCAGCAGCTTACGGGGGCCTAGCACAGATACGCAGTATTTT.

The V and J genes are TRBV6-1 and TRBJ2-1; 7 nucleotides line up with TRBD1. Unmatched junction bases numbered 8, after V lost 0 bases and J lost 0 bases. CDR1 and CDR2 from the germline V gene are MNHNS and SASEGT. CDR3 length: 18 residues. CDR3 in amino acids: CASSEAARDSDSYNEQFF. Here the CDR3 DNA reads TGTGCCAGCAGTGAAGCCGCCCGGGACAGCGACTCCTACAATGAGCAGTTCTTC.

This sequence joins TRBV4-2 and TRBJ2-1, with 7 bases fitting TRBD1. Germline assignment: CDR1 LGHNA and CDR2 YNFKEQ. CDR3 length: 15 amino acids. With 4 bases clipped from V and 2 bases from J, the junction kept 5 bases outside the gene matches. The CDR3 is CASSPTGETYNEQFF. The DNA of the CDR3 is TGTGCCAGCAGCCCAACAGGGGAAACCTACAATGAGCAGTTCTTC.

This chain links TRBV5-5 with TRBJ1-5, with 8 bases identical to TRBD1. With 4 bases clipped from V and 6 bases from J, the junction kept 6 bases outside the gene matches. The CDR3 sequence is 14 residues long. CDR1 and CDR2 (germline): SGHKS, YYEKEE (reference sequence). CDR3 nucleotide sequence: TGTGCCAGCAGCACGACAGGGGTCGGTCAGCCCCAGCATTTT. It yields the protein CASSTTGVGQPQHF.

The chain recombines TRBV11-2 with TRBJ2-3; D possibly corresponds to TRBD1 (5 bases). The CDR3 totals 17 residues. V lost 4 bases and J lost 1, with 18 bases in between. Germline CDR1 SGHAT, CDR2 FQNNGV. The CDR3 sequence is CASSSFFRVDGTDTQYF. CDR3 sequence (DNA): TGTGCCAGCAGCTCCTTCTTCAGGGTCGACGGCACAGATACGCAGTATTTT.

This chain connects TRBV12-5 to TRBJ2-1; D remains unclear. This CDR3 contains 15 residues. The V gene's germline CDR1 is LGHNT and CDR2 FRNRAP. V lost 6 bases and J 3 bases, leaving 15 bases between the germline ends. The CDR3 spells CASGDDIYNYNEQFF. The DNA for the CDR3 is TGTGCTAGTGGGGATGACATCTACAACTACAATGAGCAGTTCTTC.

This clone came up once. CDR3 protein: CSASRGNGYTF. Written as DNA, the CDR3 is TGCAGTGCTAGTCGAGGGAACGGCTACACCTTC. The rearrangement joins TRBV20-1 to TRBJ1-2; D is unresolved. The V end was cut by 3 bases, the J end by 8 bases, with 10 bases between. This CDR3 comprises 11 residues. Germline V gene lookup returns CDR1 DFQATT and CDR2 SNEGSKA (reference sequence).

The chain employs TRBV7-9 and TRBJ1-4; D unclear. Germline V gives CDR1 SEHNR, CDR2 FQNEAQ (reference sequence). This CDR3 has 15 amino acids. With 0 bases removed from V and 6 bases from J, the gap between germline ends came to 11 bases. The CDR3 nucleotides read TGTGCCAGCAGCTTAGCCGCGAATTTAGATGAAAAACTGTTTTTT. Residues: CASSLAANLDEKLFF.

This chain links TRBV5-6 with TRBJ2-7; D may be TRBD2 (6 bases). The CDR3 runs 13 residues. Germline assignment: CDR1 SGHDT and CDR2 YYEEEE. Trimming left V 2 bases short and J 4 bases short, with 10 bases between. CDR3 loop: CASSFAGQYEQYF. The DNA for the CDR3 is TGTGCCAGCAGCTTCGCGGGGCAGTACGAGCAGTACTTC. Supplemented by reference TRBV5-6 and TRBJ2-7, the full variable domain reads DAGVTQSPTHLIKTRGQQVTLRCSPKSGHDTVSWYQQALGQGPQFIFQYYEEEERQRGNFPDRFSGHQFPNYSSELNVNALLLGDSALYLCASSFAGQYEQYFGPGTRLTVT.

This clone appeared once. The V and J genes are TRBV6-5 and TRBJ2-2; D may be TRBD2 (5 bases). The CDR3 totals 13 residues. The V gene's germline CDR1 is MNHEY and CDR2 SVGAGI. V shed 2 bases and J shed 6 bases, with 7 bases lying between them. The CDR3 DNA follows: TGTGCCAGCAGTTACGGGGAGTCCGGGGAGCTGTTTTTT. It translates to CASSYGESGELFF.

The J gene is TRBJ2-3, the V gene TRBV12-3 or TRBV12-4; D unclear. CDR3 length: 12 amino acids. Trimming pared 4 bases from V and 2 bases from J, leaving 4 bases between. CDR3 residues: CASSWSTDTQYF. The CDR3 DNA reads TGTGCCAGCAGTTGGTCCACAGATACGCAGTATTTT.

The rearrangement links TRBV24-1 to TRBJ2-3; D unclear. Germline V lookup: CDR1 KGHDR, CDR2 SFDVKD. With 5 bases removed from V and 2 bases from J, the gap between germline ends came to 7 bases. The CDR3 spans 13 residues. The CDR3 spells CATSGTDTDTQYF. CDR3 nucleotides: TGTGCCACCAGTGGGACCGACACAGATACGCAGTATTTT.

The chain combines TRBV2 with TRBJ1-2; no clear D gene. This CDR3 spans 13 amino acids. Germline CDR1 is SNHLY and CDR2 is FYNNEI. Trimming cost V 5 bases and J 2 bases, with 9 bases left between them. The CDR3 coding sequence is TGTGCCAGCAGTTATGGGTCGAACTATGGCTACACCTTC. It codes for CASSYGSNYGYTF.

V is TRBV12-3 or TRBV12-4 and J is TRBJ1-1; TRBD1 matches at 7 bases. The J segment lost 8 bases and the V segment lost 5 bases, leaving 8 bases of the junction unmatched. The length of the CDR3 is 13 residues. CDR3 bases: TGTGCCAGCAGTATGACAGGGCGGGGGGAAGCTTTCTTT. Amino acid sequence: CASSMTGRGEAFF.

The V gene is TRBV6-5, the J gene TRBJ1-2, with D perhaps matching TRBD1 (5 bases). Trimming removed 8 bases at V and 4 bases at J, with 11 bases between. CDR3 size: 12 residues. From germline, CDR1 is MNHEY and CDR2 SVGAGI. The CDR3 DNA reads TGTGCCAGCGGTCGGGGGTTCTATGGCTACACCTTC. Translation gives CASGRGFYGYTF.

The chain carries TRBV5-4 and TRBJ2-3; tentatively, D is TRBD1 (6 bases). The CDR3 extends over 12 amino acids. The germline V and J ends were trimmed by 2 bases and 14 bases, with 15 bases remaining between them. Germline assignment: CDR1 SGHNT and CDR2 YYREEE (reference sequence). The CDR3, as DNA: TGTGCCAGCAGCTTTGGAGGCAGGGGTCCGTATTTT. Protein sequence: CASSFGGRGPYF.

The chain links TRBV10-2 to TRBJ1-1; D is undetermined. Looked up from germline, CDR1 is WSHSY and CDR2 is SAAADI. Trimming took 2 bases from V and 0 from J, leaving 7 bases between them. The CDR3 runs 14 residues. CDR3 loop: CASSENSLNTEAFF. In DNA form, the CDR3 reads TGCGCCAGCAGTGAGAACAGCTTGAACACTGAAGCTTTCTTT.

The V gene is TRBV30, the J gene TRBJ1-2; D remains ambiguous. Trimming cost V 3 bases and J 8 bases, with 10 bases left between them. There are 11 residues in the CDR3. Germline V gene lookup returns CDR1 GTSNPN and CDR2 SVGIG (reference sequence). As DNA, the CDR3 is TGTGCCTGGAGAGGGATGGGAGGCTACACCTTC. Protein: CAWRGMGGYTF.

The rearrangement joins TRBV4-1 to TRBJ1-2; maybe TRBD1 (5 bases). Trimming took off 0 bases at V and 4 bases at J, with 15 bases between the two ends. This CDR3 is 16 amino acids long. In germline, CDR1 is MGHRA, CDR2 YSYEKL. CDR3 bases: TGCGCCAGCAGCCAAGACCCTGTACAGGTTTTCTATGGCTACACCTTC. Its protein product is CASSQDPVQVFYGYTF.

The V and J genes are TRBV9 and TRBJ2-2; D is unresolved. The CDR3 extends over 14 amino acids. In germline, CDR1 is SGDLS, CDR2 YYNGEE. V dropped 0 bases and J dropped 0 bases, with 3 bases sitting between them. The CDR3 region has the DNA TGTGCCAGCAGCGTAGTAACGAACACCGGGGAGCTGTTTTTT. Translation gives CASSVVTNTGELFF.

This chain connects TRBV18 to TRBJ1-1; D might be TRBD1 (5 bases). V lost 1 base and J 2 bases, leaving 11 bases between the germline ends. Germline CDR1 reads KGHSH; CDR2 reads LQKENI. The CDR3 totals 15 residues. The CDR3, as DNA: TGTGCCAGCTCACCACGGGGACCACAAAACACTGAAGCTTTCTTT. The encoded protein is CASSPRGPQNTEAFF. Full variable domain (rest looked up from reference TRBV18 and TRBJ1-1): NAGVMQNPRHLVRRRGQEARLRCSPMKGHSHVYWYRQLPEEGLKFMVYLQKENIIDESGMPKERFSAEFPKEGPSILRIQQVVRGDSAAYFCASSPRGPQNTEAFFGQGTRLTVV.

This clone was observed a single time. V and J are TRBV3-1 (or the pseudogene TRBV3-2) and TRBJ2-3; weak D call: TRBD1 (5 bases). Germline V gene sequence: CDR1 LGHDT, CDR2 YNNKEL (reference sequence). The V and J ends lost 2 bases and 5 bases respectively, with 8 bases between them. This CDR3 contains 13 residues. CDR3 amino acids: CASSQLGEDTQYF. In nucleotides, the CDR3 is TGTGCCAGCAGCCAACTAGGGGAAGATACGCAGTATTTT.

The chain's CDR3 is CASRQGTFNTEAFF. In nucleotides, the CDR3 is TGCGCCAGCCGTCAGGGGACGTTCAACACTGAAGCTTTCTTT. The chain couples TRBV5-1 to TRBJ1-1; D possibly corresponds to TRBD1 (6 bases). The germline V gene encodes CDR1 SGHRS and CDR2 YFSETQ. This CDR3 is built from 14 residues. V was pared by 7 bases and J by 2 bases, with 15 bases between.

This clone appeared a single time. This chain links TRBV20-1 with TRBJ1-5; D remains ambiguous. With 3 bases removed from V and 7 bases from J, the gap between germline ends came to 13 bases. From germline, CDR1 is DFQATT and CDR2 SNEGSKA (reference sequence). The CDR3 has 13 amino acids. CDR3 nucleotides: TGCAGTGCTAGTCGTGTCGGTGGGCAGCCCCAGCATTTT. Its protein is CSASRVGGQPQHF.